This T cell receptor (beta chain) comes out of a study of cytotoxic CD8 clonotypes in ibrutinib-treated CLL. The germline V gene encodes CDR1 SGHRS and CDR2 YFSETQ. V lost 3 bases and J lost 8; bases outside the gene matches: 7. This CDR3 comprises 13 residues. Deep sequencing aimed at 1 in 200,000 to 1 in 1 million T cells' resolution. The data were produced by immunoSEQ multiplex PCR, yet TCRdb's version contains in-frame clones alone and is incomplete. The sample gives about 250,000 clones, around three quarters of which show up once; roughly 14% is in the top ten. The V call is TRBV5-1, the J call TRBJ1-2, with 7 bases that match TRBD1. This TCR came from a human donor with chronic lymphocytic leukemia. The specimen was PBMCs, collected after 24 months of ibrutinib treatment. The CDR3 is CASSSRQGEGYTF. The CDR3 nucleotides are TGCGCCAGCAGCTCCCGACAGGGCGAAGGCTACACCTTC.